This is a list of T cell receptor beta chains from one sample in a study of identifying expanded T cells in peripheral blood. Sequencing used immunoSEQ multiplex PCR; TCRdb keeps in-frame clones, though not all of them. Of approximately 85,000 clones in the sample, 84% were seen once. The specimen was blood. These receptors all stem from a person aged 18 to 75 in good health. Each CDR3 is given with its conserved first and last residue. A D gene is named only where the DNA matches it firmly. Clone size is shown for a subset of rows, as once, few, many or a class of expanded clone.

d_call j_call v_call clone_size cdr3_aa cdr3_nt
. TRBJ1-1 TRBV7-6 once CASSLGPMNTEAFF TGTGCCAGCAGCTTAGGGCCTATGAACACTGAAGCTTTCTTT
. TRBJ1-1 TRBV18 . CASSSIERNTEAFF TGTGCCAGCTCGAGCATAGAAAGGAACACTGAAGCTTTCTTT
TRBD2 TRBJ2-7 TRBV5-1 . CASRVGTSGIYEQYF TGCGCCAGCAGGGTTGGGACTAGCGGGATTTACGAGCAGTACTTC
. TRBJ2-7 TRBV6-5 . CATKREESYEQYF TGTGCGACTAAGCGTGAGGAATCCTACGAGCAGTACTTC
. TRBJ1-1 TRBV19 . CASSLREMNTEAFF TGTGCCAGTAGTTTACGGGAAATGAACACTGAAGCTTTCTTT
TRBD2 TRBJ2-2 TRBV27 . CASSLIAGGTGELFF TGTGCCAGCAGCCTTATAGCGGGAGGGACCGGGGAGCTGTTTTTT
TRBD1 TRBJ1-2 TRBV27 . CASSFDRVNYGYTF TGTGCCAGCAGTTTTGACAGGGTAAACTATGGCTACACCTTC
. TRBJ2-1 TRBV5-1 . CASSLEMFGGYSYNEQFF TGCGCCAGCAGCTTGGAGATGTTTGGCGGATACTCCTACAATGAGCAGTTCTTC
TRBD1 TRBJ2-7 TRBV7-8 . CASSLARQGADYEQYF TGTGCCAGCAGCTTAGCGCGGCAGGGGGCGGATTACGAGCAGTACTTC
TRBD2 TRBJ2-7 TRBV6-1 . CASSKAGTYEQYF TGTGCCAGCAGTAAAGCGGGGACGTACGAGCAGTACTTC
. TRBJ1-1 TRBV5-8 few CASSLVGKNTEAFF TGTGCCAGCAGCTTGGTCGGGAAAAACACTGAAGCTTTCTTT